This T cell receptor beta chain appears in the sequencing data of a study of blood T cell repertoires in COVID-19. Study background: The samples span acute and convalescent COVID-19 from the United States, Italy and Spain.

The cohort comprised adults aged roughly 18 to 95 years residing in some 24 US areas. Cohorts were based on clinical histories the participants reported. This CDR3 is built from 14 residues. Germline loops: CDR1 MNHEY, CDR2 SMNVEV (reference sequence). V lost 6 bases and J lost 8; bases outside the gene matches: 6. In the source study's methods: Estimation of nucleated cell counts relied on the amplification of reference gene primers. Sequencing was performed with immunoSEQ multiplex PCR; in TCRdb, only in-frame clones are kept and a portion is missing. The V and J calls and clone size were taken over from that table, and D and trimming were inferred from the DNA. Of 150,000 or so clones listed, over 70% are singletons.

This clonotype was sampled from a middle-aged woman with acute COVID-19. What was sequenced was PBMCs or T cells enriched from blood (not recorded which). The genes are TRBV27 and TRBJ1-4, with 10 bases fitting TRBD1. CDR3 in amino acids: CASRRTGGKEKLFF. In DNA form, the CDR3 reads TGTGCCAGCAGACGGACAGGGGGGAAAGAAAAACTGTTTTTT. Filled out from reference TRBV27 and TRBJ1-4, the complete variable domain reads EAQVTQNPRYLITVTGKKLTVTCSQNMNHEYMSWYRQDPGLGLRQIYYSMNVEVTDKGDVPEGYKVSRKEKRNFPLILESPSPNQTSLYFCASRRTGGKEKLFFGSGTQLSVL.